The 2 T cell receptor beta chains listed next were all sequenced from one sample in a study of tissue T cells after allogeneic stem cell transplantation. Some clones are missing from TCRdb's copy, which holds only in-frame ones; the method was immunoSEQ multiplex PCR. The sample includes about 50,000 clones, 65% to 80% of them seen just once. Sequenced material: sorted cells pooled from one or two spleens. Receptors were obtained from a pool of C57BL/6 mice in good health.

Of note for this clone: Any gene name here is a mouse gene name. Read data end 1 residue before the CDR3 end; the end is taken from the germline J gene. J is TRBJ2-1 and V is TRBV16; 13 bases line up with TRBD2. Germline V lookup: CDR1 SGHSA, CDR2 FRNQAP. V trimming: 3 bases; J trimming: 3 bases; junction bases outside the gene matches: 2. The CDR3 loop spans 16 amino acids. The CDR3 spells CASSFRDWGGYAEQFF. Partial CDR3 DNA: TGTGCAAGCAGCTTCCGGGACTGGGGGGGCTATGCTGAGCAGTTC.

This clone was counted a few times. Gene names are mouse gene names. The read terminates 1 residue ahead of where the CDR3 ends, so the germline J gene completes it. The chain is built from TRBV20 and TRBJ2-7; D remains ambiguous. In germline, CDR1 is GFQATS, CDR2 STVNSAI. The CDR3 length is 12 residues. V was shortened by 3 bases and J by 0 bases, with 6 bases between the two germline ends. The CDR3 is CGARAYSYEQYF. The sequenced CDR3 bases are TGTGGTGCTAGAGCCTACTCCTATGAACAGTAC. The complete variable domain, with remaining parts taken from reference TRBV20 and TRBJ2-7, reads GALVYQYPRRTICKSGTSMRMECQAVGFQATSVAWYRQSPQKTFELIALSTVNSAIKYEQNFTQEKFPISHPNLSFSSMTVLNAYLEDRGLYLCGARAYSYEQYFGPGTRLTVL.